The 32 T cell receptor beta chains given below trace back to one sample, sequenced in a study of blood T cell repertoires in COVID-19. The data were produced by immunoSEQ multiplex PCR, yet TCRdb's version contains in-frame clones alone and is incomplete. The data show 72,000 or so clones, about 80% seen once. Sequencing input: peripheral blood. These TCRs come from an elderly man with active COVID-19.

The chain combines TRBV19 with TRBJ2-1; 12 bases map to TRBD2. V was clipped by 7 bases and J by 7 bases; unmatched bases: 8. The CDR3 runs 15 residues. CDR1 is LNHDA and CDR2 is SQIVND in the germline V gene (reference sequence). CDR3 amino acids: CASTSGTSGLNEQFF. The DNA of the CDR3 is TGTGCCAGTACCTCCGGGACTAGCGGGCTGAATGAGCAGTTCTTC.

The chain links TRBV5-1 to TRBJ2-1, with 12 positions matching TRBD2. This CDR3 has 17 residues. Germline V gene data show CDR1 as SGHRS and CDR2 as YFSETQ. Trimming cost V 5 bases and J 1 base; bases outside gene matches: 7. The CDR3 nucleotides read TGCGCCAGCAGACCAGAACTAGCGGGGGGTTCCTACAATGAGCAGTTCTTC. It yields the protein CASRPELAGGSYNEQFF.

Concerning this clone: Additional DNA sequences in this sample encode the identical CDR3. V and J are TRBV4-3 and TRBJ1-5; tentatively, D is TRBD1 (6 bases). There are 13 residues in the CDR3. Germline V gene sequence: CDR1 LGHNA, CDR2 YSLEER. The V end was cut by 0 bases, the J end by 6 bases, with 6 bases between. The CDR3 DNA reads TGCGCCAGCAGCCAAGACAGGGGTCAGCCCCAGCATTTT. Amino acid sequence: CASSQDRGQPQHF.

This chain links TRBV28 with TRBJ1-5; 8 nucleotides line up with TRBD1. Trimming removed 6 bases from V and 2 bases from J; junction bases left unmatched: 9. Per germline, CDR1 MDHEN and CDR2 SYDVKM. The CDR3 runs 16 residues. As DNA, the CDR3 is TGTGCCAGCAGGACCGCAGGGGGCGCGGGCAATCAGCCCCAGCATTTT. Its translation is CASRTAGGAGNQPQHF.

This chain joins TRBV7-9 and TRBJ1-1; 7 bases agree with TRBD1. Germline CDR1 SEHNR, CDR2 FQNEAQ (reference sequence). Germline trimming cut 5 bases from V and 4 bases from J; bases unmatched to any gene: 10. The CDR3 totals 15 residues. The CDR3 here is CASSNRQGGGTEAFF. In DNA form, the CDR3 reads TGTGCCAGCAGCAACCGACAGGGCGGCGGCACTGAAGCTTTCTTT.

This clone was observed a few times. V usage is TRBV19 and J usage is TRBJ1-6; 9 positions match TRBD1. Germline V gene lookup returns CDR1 LNHDA and CDR2 SQIVND (reference sequence). J lost 6 bases, V lost 7 bases, and 7 bases had no gene match. This CDR3 is built from 15 residues. CDR3: CASTTRQGVNSPLHF. The CDR3 region has the DNA TGTGCCAGTACCACCAGACAGGGGGTTAATTCACCCCTCCACTTT.

The V and J genes are TRBV29-1 and TRBJ1-5; no reliable D call. CDR3 length equals 12 residues. Trimming cost V 6 bases and J 4 bases, with 10 bases left between them. Germline CDR1 SQVTM, CDR2 ANQGSEA. The CDR3 loop reads CSVMTGNQPQHF. DNA for the CDR3: TGCAGCGTAATGACGGGGAATCAGCCCCAGCATTTT.

CDR3 DNA sequence: TGTGCCAGCAGCTTAGTCTCCGTTAGTGAGCAGTTCTTC. Translated: CASSLVSVSEQFF. The chain employs TRBV7-9 and TRBJ2-1; D remains unclear. CDR1 SEHNR and CDR2 FQNEAQ come from the germline V gene (reference sequence). Trimming cost V 1 base and J 9 bases, with 10 bases left between them. The CDR3 is 13 amino acids.

V gene TRBV6-1 combines with J gene TRBJ1-6, with D possibly being TRBD1 (6 bases). V gave up 4 bases and J gave up 4 bases, with 17 bases separating them. This CDR3 has 17 amino acids. The V gene's germline CDR1 is MNHNS and CDR2 SASEGT. The CDR3 loop is CASSGQGIYGYNSPLHF. CDR3 bases: TGTGCCAGCAGTGGTCAGGGGATCTATGGGTATAATTCACCCCTCCACTTT.

This chain links TRBV7-3 with TRBJ2-1; the D is unclear. V lost 6 bases, J lost 7 bases, and 13 bases lay in between. Germline V gene lookup returns CDR1 SGHTA and CDR2 FQGTGA. The CDR3 totals 13 residues. CDR3 protein: CASSHDRANEQFF. The CDR3 DNA sequence: TGTGCCAGCAGTCACGATAGAGCAAATGAGCAGTTCTTC.

This sequence joins TRBV6-2 or TRBV6-3 and TRBJ2-4; D is possibly TRBD2 (6 bases). V was pared by 6 bases and J by 7 bases, with 13 bases between. Per germline, CDR1 MNHEY and CDR2 SVGEGT. This CDR3 spans 13 amino acids. The CDR3 nucleotides are TGTGCCAGCAGATACACAGGAGGGAACATTCAGTACTTC. It encodes CASRYTGGNIQYF.

The V and J genes are TRBV28 and TRBJ2-5; the D gene is possibly TRBD1 (6 bases). The V end lost 3 bases, the J end lost 5 bases, and 13 bases lay between the germline ends. The germline gives CDR1 MDHEN, CDR2 SYDVKM. CDR3 length equals 14 residues. The CDR3 DNA reads as TGTGCCAGCAGTTTTAACAGGGTTCGGGAGACCCAGTACTTC. Its protein product is CASSFNRVRETQYF. Filled out from reference TRBV28 and TRBJ2-5, the complete variable domain reads DVKVTQSSRYLVKRTGEKVFLECVQDMDHENMFWYRQDPGLGLRLIYFSYDVKMKEKGDIPEGYSVSREKKERFSLILESASTNQTSMYLCASSFNRVRETQYFGPGTRLLVL.

This sequence joins TRBV5-1 and TRBJ1-1; D may be TRBD1 (5 bases). The V gene lost 1 base and the J gene lost 5 bases, with 12 bases spanning the gap. Germline loops: CDR1 SGHRS, CDR2 YFSETQ. This CDR3 is 14 amino acids long. This CDR3 reads CASSLLGQGTEAFF. As DNA, the CDR3 is TGCGCCAGCAGCTTGCTCGGCCAGGGAACTGAAGCTTTCTTT. The variable domain in full, with the rest retrieved from reference TRBV5-1 and TRBJ1-1, is KAGVTQTPRYLIKTRGQQVTLSCSPISGHRSVSWYQQTPGQGLQFLFEYFSETQRNKGNFPGRFSGRQFSNSRSEMNVSTLELGDSALYLCASSLLGQGTEAFFGQGTRLTVV.

The J gene is TRBJ1-1, the V gene TRBV5-4, with D possibly TRBD1 on 5 matching bases. This CDR3 is 15 amino acids long. V lost 0 bases and J 2 bases, leaving 11 bases between the germline ends. Germline values: CDR1 SGHNT, CDR2 YYREEE (reference sequence). The CDR3 here is CASSLVGGQNTEAFF. The CDR3 region has the DNA TGTGCCAGCAGCTTGGTGGGAGGACAAAACACTGAAGCTTTCTTT.

The chain has TRBV28 and TRBJ2-1, with D perhaps TRBD2 (5 bases). Per germline, CDR1 MDHEN and CDR2 SYDVKM. The V end was cut by 3 bases, the J end by 8 bases, with 14 bases between. The length of the CDR3 is 14 residues. The CDR3 region has the DNA TGTGCCAGCAGTTTTTACGGGGTCGAAGATGAGCAGTTCTTC. Translated: CASSFYGVEDEQFF.

The chain couples TRBV7-2 to TRBJ2-2, with a weak D call TRBD1 (6 bases). Trimming took off 5 bases at V and 1 base at J, with 14 bases between the two ends. Germline V gives CDR1 SGHTA, CDR2 FQGNSA. This CDR3 has 16 residues. CDR3 loop: CASSRIGQLNTGELFF. The CDR3 region has the DNA TGTGCCAGCAGCCGCATCGGACAGCTGAACACCGGGGAGCTGTTTTTT.

The chain is built from TRBV19 and TRBJ1-3; no clear D. Germline loops: CDR1 LNHDA, CDR2 SQIVND (reference sequence). Deletions cut 7 bases from V and 0 bases from J, with 10 bases between. This CDR3 has 14 residues. The CDR3 reads CASNERGSGNTIYF. The CDR3 coding sequence is TGTGCCAGTAACGAACGGGGCTCTGGAAACACCATATATTTT.

The rearrangement uses TRBV7-3 and TRBJ2-6; D is perhaps TRBD1 (6 bases). This CDR3 region has 15 residues. Germline CDR1 is SGHTA and CDR2 is FQGTGA. Deletions cut 6 bases from V and 0 bases from J, with 9 bases between. The CDR3 is CASSRDNSGANVLTF. CDR3 in DNA: TGTGCCAGCAGTAGGGACAACTCTGGGGCCAACGTCCTGACTTTC.

V is TRBV10-3 and J is TRBJ1-1; D may be TRBD1 (6 bases). The CDR3 runs to 15 residues. The V and J ends lost 3 bases and 1 base respectively, with 12 bases between them. CDR1 and CDR2 (germline): ENHRY, SYGVKD. CDR3 nucleotides: TGTGCCATCAGTGAAAGGGACACCCGGAACACTGAAGCTTTCTTT. Its protein is CAISERDTRNTEAFF.

This clone was counted a single time. The V call is TRBV7-3, the J call TRBJ1-6, with D maybe TRBD1 (6 bases). This CDR3 is 15 amino acids long. Between the trimmed V and J ends, which lost 0 bases and 10 bases, there was a span of 13 bases. Germline V lookup: CDR1 SGHTA, CDR2 FQGTGA. CDR3 protein: CASSLTQGGRSPLHF. Here the CDR3 DNA reads TGTGCCAGCAGCTTAACCCAAGGGGGACGGTCACCCCTCCACTTT.

The rearrangement links TRBV27 to TRBJ1-2; maybe TRBD1 (6 bases). The CDR3 length is 13 residues. Trimming took off 8 bases at V and 4 bases at J, with 14 bases between the two ends. Germline V gene lookup returns CDR1 MNHEY and CDR2 SMNVEV (reference sequence). The CDR3 bases are TGTGCCAGCGCCAGGACAGCGATCTATGGCTACACCTTC. It is translated as CASARTAIYGYTF.

The genes are TRBV27 and TRBJ1-5; possibly TRBD1 for D (6 bases). Germline values: CDR1 MNHEY, CDR2 SMNVEV (reference sequence). The CDR3 contains 16 residues. The ends were cut back, 6 bases at V and 0 bases at J, with 15 bases in the middle. CDR3 sequence reads: CASRRTGLDSNQPQHF. CDR3 nucleotide sequence: TGTGCCAGCAGGCGAACAGGGTTGGATAGCAATCAGCCCCAGCATTTT.

The chain is built from TRBV7-9 and TRBJ2-1, with D perhaps TRBD2 (5 bases). The CDR3 is 16 residues long. V was shortened by 5 bases and J by 4 bases, with 18 bases between the two germline ends. CDR1 is SEHNR and CDR2 is FQNEAQ in the germline V gene (reference sequence). CDR3: CASSVDRGLAYNEQFF. CDR3 nucleotides: TGTGCCAGCAGCGTCGACCGGGGATTAGCGTACAATGAGCAGTTCTTC.

The V call is TRBV6-5, the J call TRBJ1-6; maybe TRBD1 (6 bases). CDR1 is MNHEY, CDR2 SVGAGI, per germline. The CDR3 has 15 residues. Deletions cut 6 bases from V and 5 bases from J, with 14 bases between. CDR3 DNA sequence: TGTGCCAGCAGGAGGGGACAAGACCATAATTCACCCCTCCACTTT. Amino acids: CASRRGQDHNSPLHF.

Points on this clone: One end of the junction varies from germline; a read error may be responsible. The J gene is TRBJ2-5, the V gene TRBV7-7, with 8 bases lining up with TRBD2. CDR3 length: 13 residues. Germline lookup yields CDR1 SSHAT and CDR2 FNYEAQ (reference sequence). In DNA form, the CDR3 reads TGTGCTAGCAGCCACCGGGGGGGAGAGACCCAGTACTTC. This gives the protein CASSHRGGETQYF.

This clone has a handful of counts. V and J are TRBV27 and TRBJ1-5; possible D gene TRBD1, 6 bases. Germline CDR1 MNHEY, CDR2 SMNVEV (reference sequence). The CDR3 runs 15 residues. Trimming removed 6 bases from V and 7 bases from J, with 19 bases in between. As DNA, the CDR3 is TGTGCCAGCAGCCGGATACAGGGTTCATGGCAGCCCCAGCATTTT. Its translation: CASSRIQGSWQPQHF.

This chain links TRBV2 with TRBJ2-3; 8 bases match TRBD2. This CDR3 is built from 14 residues. From germline, CDR1 is SNHLY and CDR2 FYNNEI. V lost 6 bases to trimming and J lost 4 bases; unmatched junction nucleotides: 6. The CDR3, as DNA: TGTGCCAGCAGGGATAGCGGGATTGCAGATACGCAGTATTTT. It yields the protein CASRDSGIADTQYF.

The V call is TRBV7-6, the J call TRBJ2-7; 11 nucleotides line up with TRBD2. The CDR3 is 17 amino acids. Per the germline V gene, CDR1 is SGHVS and CDR2 is FNYEAQ. V shed 1 base and J 3 bases; nucleotides not matched to a gene: 8. The CDR3 region has the DNA TGTGCCAGCAGCTTAGGGGCCGTACTAGCGGGAGTCTACGAGCAGTACTTC. Protein product: CASSLGAVLAGVYEQYF.

The CDR3 loop reads CASSFWTGSTDTQYF. The CDR3 DNA is TGTGCCAGCAGCTTCTGGACAGGTAGCACAGATACGCAGTATTTT. This chain links TRBV5-4 with TRBJ2-3; TRBD1 matches 7 bases. Germline trimming cut 2 bases from V and 0 bases from J; bases unmatched to any gene: 3. Germline V CDR1 and CDR2: SGHNT, YYREEE (reference sequence). The CDR3 is made up of 15 amino acids.

The chain joins TRBV5-6 to TRBJ2-7; the match to TRBD2 covers 9 bases. CDR1 and CDR2 from the germline V gene are SGHDT and YYEEEE. The trim removed 0 bases at V and 0 bases at J, leaving 7 bases unmatched. This CDR3 contains 17 residues. In DNA, the CDR3 is TGTGCCAGCAGCTTGGTTCGGCGGGAGGGCGGCTCCTACGAGCAGTACTTC. Translated, it gives CASSLVRREGGSYEQYF.

The chain uses TRBV15 and TRBJ1-5; D not certain. CDR3 length equals 16 residues. The ends were cut back, 1 base at V and 0 bases at J, with 10 bases in the middle. CDR1 and CDR2 from the germline V gene are LNHNV and YYDKDF (reference sequence). The CDR3 coding sequence is TGTGCCACCAGCAGAGTATACAGAAATAGCAATCAGCCCCAGCATTTT. Protein: CATSRVYRNSNQPQHF.

The gene calls are TRBV6-1 and TRBJ1-2, with D possibly being TRBD1 (6 bases). The CDR3 runs 13 residues. The V end was cut by 1 base, the J end by 6 bases, with 9 bases between. Germline lookup yields CDR1 MNHNS and CDR2 SASEGT. CDR3 protein: CASSEVGANGYTF. The CDR3 bases are TGTGCCAGCAGTGAAGTGGGGGCCAATGGCTACACCTTC.